Sequencing of this T cell receptor (beta chain) was carried out in a study of cytomegalovirus exposure and HLA in healthy donors (dated by TCRdb to about 2017). Turning to the overall study: According to a later analysis, the 120 validation repertoires were produced on the same platform as the 700 or so repertoires of the first cohort. The study aimed to test whether signatures of past pathogen exposure could be identified by cataloging public T cell receptors. To predict cytomegalovirus infection status, the study brought together high-throughput TCR immunosequencing, statistical association of individual TCRs with disease status, and machine learning. In addition to the first cohort of about 650 subjects, a separate validation cohort of some 120 different subjects was used.

V loses 5 bases at its end and J loses 6 bases; junction bases beyond the gene matches: 6. The cysteine opens and the phenylalanine closes a CDR3 of 14 amino acids. Kept here is only the CDR3 DNA, which spans 42 bases and is read in frame from base 1. Based on the germline V gene (reference sequence), the CDR1 and CDR2 sequences are SEHNR and FQNEAQ. Donors formed part of the validation cohort, which comprised over a hundred subjects and was distinct from the first cohort of 670 or so subjects. On the study overall, not on this receptor specifically: Cytomegalovirus status was reported to be diagnosed by the classifier with high specificity and sensitivity in both the original and validation cohorts. A later analysis lacked HLA typing for the validation cohort, so it scored co-occurrence in that cohort across all 130 or so repertoires. In the study, approximately 160 TCR beta chains were listed as associated with cytomegalovirus. While some public TCRs were present in many individuals, most TCR sequences turned up only very rarely across donors. A few of the identified cytomegalovirus-associated TCR beta chains were confirmed in vitro to be specific for cytomegalovirus antigens. Subsequent analysis determined that TCRs grouped into clusters in the first cohort also showed a tendency toward co-occurrence across the 120 validation repertoires, and 94% of cluster scores exceeded 0. The authors suggested that the approach could potentially be extended to other disease states and immunological phenotypes.

Comment on this clone: The antigen it recognizes is unknown. Qualities for individual bases were not recorded, and no much larger clone is one base off.

Library preparation was by the immunoSEQ multiplex PCR assay. As for the original processing: To diagnose cytomegalovirus status from the catalog of TCR beta chain sequences, a statistical classification framework was built. TCRdb obtained this table from immuneACCESS and retained in-frame rearrangements with V and J assigned. These tables miss some clones; where compared with another copy, unresolved V genes account for less than half of the shortfall, and the remainder is unexplained. V, J and clone size were drawn from that table, and D and trimming were deduced from the DNA. Present in this sample are about 130,000 clones, approximately 95% of which were seen just once. 1.7% of the sample lies in the top ten.

This TCR derives from a man aged 18 to 30 in good health and CMV-seronegative. The chain joins TRBV7-9 to TRBJ1-5; a stretch of 8 junction bases matches TRBD1. Sequencing input: PBMCs. The DNA reads as follows: TGTGCCAGCAGCCTTGCAGGGGGCGGTCAGCCCCAGCATTTT. The translation is CASSLAGGGQPQHF.